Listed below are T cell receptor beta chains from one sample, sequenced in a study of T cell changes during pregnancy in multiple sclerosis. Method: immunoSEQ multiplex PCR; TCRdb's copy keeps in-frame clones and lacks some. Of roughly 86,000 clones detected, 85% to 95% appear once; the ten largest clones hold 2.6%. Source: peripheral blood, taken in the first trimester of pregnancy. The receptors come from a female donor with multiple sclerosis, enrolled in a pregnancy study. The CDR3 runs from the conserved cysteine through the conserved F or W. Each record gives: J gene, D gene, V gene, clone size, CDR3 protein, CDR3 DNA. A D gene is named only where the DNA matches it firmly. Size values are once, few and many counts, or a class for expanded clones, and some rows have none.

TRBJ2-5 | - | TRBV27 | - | CASSLGLAGRETQYF | TGTGCCAGCAGTTTAGGGTTGGCAGGTCGAGAGACCCAGTACTTC
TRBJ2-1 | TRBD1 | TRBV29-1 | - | CSADRAVYNEQFF | TGCAGCGCCGACAGGGCGGTCTACAATGAGCAGTTCTTC
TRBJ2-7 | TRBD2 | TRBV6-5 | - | CASRPWGGLEQYF | TGTGCCAGCAGACCTTGGGGGGGATTGGAGCAGTACTTC
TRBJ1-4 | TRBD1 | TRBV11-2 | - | CASSQGQGGANEKLFF | TGTGCCAGCAGCCAGGGACAGGGGGGAGCTAATGAAAAACTGTTTTTT
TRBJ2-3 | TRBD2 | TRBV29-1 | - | CSVGPSGNSDTQYF | TGCAGCGTTGGGCCTAGCGGGAATTCAGATACGCAGTATTTT
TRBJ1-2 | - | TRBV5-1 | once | CASSLEWAHYGYTF | TGCGCCAGCAGCTTGGAATGGGCCCACTATGGCTACACCTTC
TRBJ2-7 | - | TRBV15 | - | CATSRDRGIYEQYF | TGTGCCACCAGCAGAGATCGAGGTATCTACGAGCAGTACTTC
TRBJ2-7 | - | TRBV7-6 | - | CASSLAGDAYEQYF | TGTGCCAGCAGCTTAGCGGGAGACGCCTACGAGCAGTACTTC
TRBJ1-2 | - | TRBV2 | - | CASSDGHAWNYGYTF | TGTGCCAGCAGTGATGGACACGCTTGGAACTATGGCTACACCTTC
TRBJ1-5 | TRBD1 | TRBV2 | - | CASSTRDRKNQPQHF | TGTGCCAGCAGTACACGGGACAGGAAGAATCAGCCCCAGCATTTT
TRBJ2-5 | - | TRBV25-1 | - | CASSGVGLQETQYF | TGTGCCAGCTCCGGGGTAGGTCTCCAAGAGACCCAGTACTTC
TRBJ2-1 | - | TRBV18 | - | CASSQDTSSYNEQFF | TGTGCCAGCTCTCAAGACACCAGCTCCTACAATGAGCAGTTCTTC
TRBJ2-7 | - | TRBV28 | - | CASSFYGRGYEQYF | TGTGCCAGCAGTTTCTATGGGAGAGGCTACGAGCAGTACTTC
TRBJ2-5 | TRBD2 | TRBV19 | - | CASSSGIETQYF | TGTGCCAGTTCTAGCGGTATAGAGACCCAGTACTTC
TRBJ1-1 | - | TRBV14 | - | CASSPWAPMNTEAFF | TGTGCCAGCAGCCCGTGGGCACCGATGAACACTGAAGCTTTCTTT
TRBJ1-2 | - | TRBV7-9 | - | CASSTPGRNVLANYGYTF | TGTGCCAGCAGCACACCTGGGCGAAACGTTTTAGCTAACTATGGCTACACCTTC
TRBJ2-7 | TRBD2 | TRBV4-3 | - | CASSLGLAGTYEQYF | TGCGCCAGCAGCCTGGGACTAGCGGGAACCTACGAGCAGTACTTC
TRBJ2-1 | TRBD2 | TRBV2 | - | CASKAGAREQFF | TGTGCCAGCAAGGCGGGAGCCCGGGAGCAGTTCTTC
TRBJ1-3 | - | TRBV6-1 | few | CASSELLRGNSGNTIYF | TGTGCCAGCAGTGAGCTCCTAAGGGGAAACTCTGGAAACACCATATATTTT
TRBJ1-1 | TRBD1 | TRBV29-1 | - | CSVTRGRNTEAFF | TGCAGCGTTACCAGGGGGCGAAACACTGAAGCTTTCTTT
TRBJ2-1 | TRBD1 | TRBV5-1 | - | CASHKITGATFHNEQFF | TGCGCCAGCCACAAAATCACAGGGGCGACGTTTCACAATGAGCAGTTCTTC
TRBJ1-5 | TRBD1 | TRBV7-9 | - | CASSGTGDQPQHF | TGTGCCAGCAGCGGTACAGGGGATCAGCCCCAGCATTTT
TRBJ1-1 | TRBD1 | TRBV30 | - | CAWRTGRSEAFF | TGTGCCTGGCGGACAGGGCGGTCTGAAGCTTTCTTT
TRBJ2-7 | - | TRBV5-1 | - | CASSLASSYEQYF | TGCGCCAGCAGCTTGGCTAGTTCCTACGAGCAGTACTTC